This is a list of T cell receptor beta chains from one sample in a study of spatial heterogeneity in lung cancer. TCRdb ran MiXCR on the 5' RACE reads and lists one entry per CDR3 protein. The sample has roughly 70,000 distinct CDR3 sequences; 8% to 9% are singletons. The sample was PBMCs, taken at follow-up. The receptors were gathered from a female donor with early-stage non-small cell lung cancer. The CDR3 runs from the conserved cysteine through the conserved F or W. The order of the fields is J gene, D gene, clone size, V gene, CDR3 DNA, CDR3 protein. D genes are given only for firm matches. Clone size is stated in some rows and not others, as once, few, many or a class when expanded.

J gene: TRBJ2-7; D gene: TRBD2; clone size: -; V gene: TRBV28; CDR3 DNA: TGTGCCAGCACTTTAGCGGGAATCAACGAGCAGTACTTC; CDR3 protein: CASTLAGINEQYF
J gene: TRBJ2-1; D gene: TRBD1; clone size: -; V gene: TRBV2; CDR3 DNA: TGTGCCAGCAGAGTCGGGACAGGGCTCATCCATGAGCAGTTCTTC; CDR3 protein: CASRVGTGLIHEQFF
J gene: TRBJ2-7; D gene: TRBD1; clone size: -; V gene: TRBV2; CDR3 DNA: TGTGCCAGCAGTGGTAGGGGGCGTTACGAGCAGTACTTC; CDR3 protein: CASSGRGRYEQYF
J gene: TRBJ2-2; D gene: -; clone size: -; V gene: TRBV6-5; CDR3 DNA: TGTGCCAGCAGTTACGGGGGGGCCGCCGGCGGGGAGCTGTTTTTT; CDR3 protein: CASSYGGAAGGELFF
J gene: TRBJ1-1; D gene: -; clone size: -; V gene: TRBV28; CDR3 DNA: TGTGCCAGCAGTTTGAGTCAGACAGAAGCTTTCTTT; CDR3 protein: CASSLSQTEAFF
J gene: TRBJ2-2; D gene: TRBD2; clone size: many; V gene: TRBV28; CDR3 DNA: TGTGCCAGCAGCCCCGGACTAGCCGAGATACCCGGGGAGCTGTTTTTT; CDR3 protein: CASSPGLAEIPGELFF
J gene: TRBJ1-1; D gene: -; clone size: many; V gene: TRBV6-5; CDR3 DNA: TGTGCCAGCAGTTACCAACAGGCCAGTGAAGCTTTCTTT; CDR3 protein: CASSYQQASEAFF
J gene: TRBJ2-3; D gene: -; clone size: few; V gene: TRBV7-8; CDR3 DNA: TGTGCCAGCAGCTTCCCTATGGATACGCAGTATTTT; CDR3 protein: CASSFPMDTQYF
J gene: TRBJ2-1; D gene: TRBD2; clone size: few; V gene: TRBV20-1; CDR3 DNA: TGCAGCGTCCAAGATTTGATAGCGGGAATAGACTACAATGAGCAGTTCTTC; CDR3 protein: CSVQDLIAGIDYNEQFF
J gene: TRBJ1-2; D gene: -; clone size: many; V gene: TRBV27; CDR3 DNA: TGTGCCAGCAGTTTATCGAGGTGGGATATGCGTGGCTACACCTTC; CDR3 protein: CASSLSRWDMRGYTF
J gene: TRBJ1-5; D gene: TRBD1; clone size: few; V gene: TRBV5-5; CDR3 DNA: TGTGCCAGCAGCTTGCTCCCCAGGGGGCATCAGCCCCAGCATTTT; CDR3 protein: CASSLLPRGHQPQHF
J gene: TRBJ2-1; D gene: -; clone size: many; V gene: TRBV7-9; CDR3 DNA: TGTGCCAGCTCGGGAGTCCGGGACAGATTTTACAATGAGCAGTTCTTC; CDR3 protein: CASSGVRDRFYNEQFF
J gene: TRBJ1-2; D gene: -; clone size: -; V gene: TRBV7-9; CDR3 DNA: TGTGCCAGCAGCTCCCCGGACGCCTCCTATGGCTACACCTTC; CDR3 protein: CASSSPDASYGYTF
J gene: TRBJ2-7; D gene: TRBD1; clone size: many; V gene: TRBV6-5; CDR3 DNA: TGTGCCAGCAGTGAAACCGCCGGGACAGACGGCTACGAGCAGTACTTC; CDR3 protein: CASSETAGTDGYEQYF
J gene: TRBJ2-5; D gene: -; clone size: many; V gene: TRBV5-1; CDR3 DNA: TGCGCCAGCAGCCGGAACGCGGAGACCCAGTACTTC; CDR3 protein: CASSRNAETQYF
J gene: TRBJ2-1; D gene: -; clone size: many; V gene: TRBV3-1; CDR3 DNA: TGTGCCAGCAGCCAAACGGGACTTACAGGGAATGAGCAGTTCTTC; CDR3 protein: CASSQTGLTGNEQFF
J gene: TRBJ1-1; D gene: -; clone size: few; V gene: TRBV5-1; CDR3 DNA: TGCGCCAGCAGCTCGACGGACCGAAGGGATGAAGCTTTCTTT; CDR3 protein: CASSSTDRRDEAFF
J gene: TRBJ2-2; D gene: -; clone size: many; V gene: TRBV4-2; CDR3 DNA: TGTGCCAGCAGCCAAGATGGACTAAGCACCGGGGAGCTGTTTTTT; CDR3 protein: CASSQDGLSTGELFF
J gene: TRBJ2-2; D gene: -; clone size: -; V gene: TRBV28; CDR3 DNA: TGTGCCAGCAGTTTAACCCTGCTGACCGGGGAGCTGTTTTTT; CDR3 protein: CASSLTLLTGELFF
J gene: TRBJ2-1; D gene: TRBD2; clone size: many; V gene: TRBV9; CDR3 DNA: TGTGCCAGCAGCCTAAGAGGGTCGGGGACTATCACCGATGGGCAGTTCTTC; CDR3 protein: CASSLRGSGTITDGQFF
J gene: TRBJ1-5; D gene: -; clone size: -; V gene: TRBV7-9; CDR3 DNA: TGTGCCAGCAGCCTGGGTTTCAGTCAGCCCCAGCATTTT; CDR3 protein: CASSLGFSQPQHF
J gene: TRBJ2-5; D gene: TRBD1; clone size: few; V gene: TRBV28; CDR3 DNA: TGTGCCAGCAGCAAGGGACAGGGGATGGGGACCCAGTACTTC; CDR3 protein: CASSKGQGMGTQYF
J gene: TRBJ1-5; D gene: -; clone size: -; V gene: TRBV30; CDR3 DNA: TGTGCCTGGAGTGTGGGCGGACCTAATCAGCCCCAGCATTTT; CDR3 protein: CAWSVGGPNQPQHF
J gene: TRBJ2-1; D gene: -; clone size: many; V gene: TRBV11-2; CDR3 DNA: TGTGCCAGCAGCTACCCTCTCTGGGAGCCTACTTTGAATGAGCAGTTCTTC; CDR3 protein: CASSYPLWEPTLNEQFF
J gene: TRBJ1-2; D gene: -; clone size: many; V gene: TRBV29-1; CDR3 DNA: TGCAGCGTTGGTCAGGTGTTATCGTATGGCTACACCTTC; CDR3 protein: CSVGQVLSYGYTF
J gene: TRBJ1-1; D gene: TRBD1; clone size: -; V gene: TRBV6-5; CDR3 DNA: TGTGCCAGCAGTTACCAGGCAGGGGGATTGAACACTGAAGCTTTCTTT; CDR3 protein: CASSYQAGGLNTEAFF
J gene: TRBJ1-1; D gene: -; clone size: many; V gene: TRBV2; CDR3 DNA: TGTGCCAGCAGTGAGCGGGTCACTTGGAACACTGAAGCTTTCTTT; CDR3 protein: CASSERVTWNTEAFF
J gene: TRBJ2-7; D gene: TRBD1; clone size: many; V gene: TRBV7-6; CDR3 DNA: TGTGCCAGCACCCCGACAGGGCCTTCCTACGAGCAGTACTTC; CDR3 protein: CASTPTGPSYEQYF
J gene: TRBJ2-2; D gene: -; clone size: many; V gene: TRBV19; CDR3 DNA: TGTGCCACCAATGGGGGACCGACGAGGGCGAACACCGGGGAGCTGTTTTTT; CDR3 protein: CATNGGPTRANTGELFF
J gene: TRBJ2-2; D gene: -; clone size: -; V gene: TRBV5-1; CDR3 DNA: TGCGCCAGCAGCTTTGCCCTTAACACCGGGGAGCTGTTTTTT; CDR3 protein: CASSFALNTGELFF
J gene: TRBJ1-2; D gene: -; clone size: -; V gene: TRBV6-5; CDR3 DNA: TGTGCCAGCGCTCAGGGGACGGCGCGTGGCTACACCTTC; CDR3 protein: CASAQGTARGYTF
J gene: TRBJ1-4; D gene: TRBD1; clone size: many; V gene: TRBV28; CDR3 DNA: TGTGCCAGCAGCTACAACAGACAGGGGGCTAATGAAAAACTGTTTTTT; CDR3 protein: CASSYNRQGANEKLFF
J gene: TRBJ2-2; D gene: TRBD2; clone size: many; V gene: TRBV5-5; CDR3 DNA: TGTGCCAGCAGCTTGGCAGCGGGAGGACTCAACACCGGGGAGCTGTTTTTT; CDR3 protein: CASSLAAGGLNTGELFF
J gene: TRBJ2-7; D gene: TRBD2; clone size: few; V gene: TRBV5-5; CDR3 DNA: TGTGCCAGCAGCCTGGGGGGACTAGCGGGTATCTACGAGCAGTACTTC; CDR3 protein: CASSLGGLAGIYEQYF
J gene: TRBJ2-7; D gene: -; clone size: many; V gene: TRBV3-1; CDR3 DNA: TGTGCCAGCAGCCAAGATGTGAGACAGGCGGACCTCTACGAGCAGTACTTC; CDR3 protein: CASSQDVRQADLYEQYF
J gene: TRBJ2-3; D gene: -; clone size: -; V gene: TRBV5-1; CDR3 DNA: TGCGCCAGCAGCCCGGGGATAGCGGAAAGCACAGATACGCAGTATTTT; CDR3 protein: CASSPGIAESTDTQYF
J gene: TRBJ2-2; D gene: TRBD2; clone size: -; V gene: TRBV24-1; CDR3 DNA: TGTGCCACCAGTGGCCCCTCTAGCGGGACGAACACCGGGGAGCTGTTTTTT; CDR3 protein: CATSGPSSGTNTGELFF
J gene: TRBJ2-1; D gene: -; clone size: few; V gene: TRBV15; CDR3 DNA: TGTGCCACCAGCAGAGAGTGGATGGTGGGGAATGAGCAGTTCTTC; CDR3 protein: CATSREWMVGNEQFF
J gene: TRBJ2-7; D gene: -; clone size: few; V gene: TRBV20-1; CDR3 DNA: TGCAGTGCTAGAGCTGTGGGACTCAACGGGGAGCAGTACTTC; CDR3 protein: CSARAVGLNGEQYF
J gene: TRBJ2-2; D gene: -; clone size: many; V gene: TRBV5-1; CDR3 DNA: TGCGCCAGCAGCTTGGGGACAGCGAACACCGGGGAGCTGTTTTTT; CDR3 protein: CASSLGTANTGELFF
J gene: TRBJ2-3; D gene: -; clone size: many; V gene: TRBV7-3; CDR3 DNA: TGTGCCAGCAGTATGGGTAGAGATACGCAGTATTTT; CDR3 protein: CASSMGRDTQYF
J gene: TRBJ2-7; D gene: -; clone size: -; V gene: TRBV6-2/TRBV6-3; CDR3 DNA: TGTGCCAGCAGTCGGGAATACCGAGGGGACGAGCAGTACTTC; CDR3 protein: CASSREYRGDEQYF
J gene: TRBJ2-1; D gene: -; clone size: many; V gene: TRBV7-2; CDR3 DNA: TGTGCCAGCAGCTTAGCGGTCGGGTCCTACAATGAGCAGTTCTTC; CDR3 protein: CASSLAVGSYNEQFF
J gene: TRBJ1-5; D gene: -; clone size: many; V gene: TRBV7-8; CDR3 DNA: TGTGCCAGCAGCTTAAATACAGTCAATCAGCCCCAGCATTTT; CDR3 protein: CASSLNTVNQPQHF
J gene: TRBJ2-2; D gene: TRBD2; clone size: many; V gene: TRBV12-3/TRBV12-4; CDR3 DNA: TGTGCCAGCAACCCCGGGACTAGCGGGGTCGCCGGGGAGCTGTTTTTT; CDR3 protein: CASNPGTSGVAGELFF
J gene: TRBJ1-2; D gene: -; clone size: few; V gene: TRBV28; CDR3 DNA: TGTGCCAGCAGTCCGATCCCCGCCTATGGCTACACCTTC; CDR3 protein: CASSPIPAYGYTF
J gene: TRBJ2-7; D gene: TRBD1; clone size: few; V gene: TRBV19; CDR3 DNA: TGTGCCAGTAGGATGGGGACAGAGAACTCCTACGAGCAGTACTTC; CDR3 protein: CASRMGTENSYEQYF
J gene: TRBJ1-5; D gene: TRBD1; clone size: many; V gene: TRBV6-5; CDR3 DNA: TGTGCCAGCAGCCCGGGACAGGGGCGCAATCAGCCCCAGCATTTT; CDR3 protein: CASSPGQGRNQPQHF
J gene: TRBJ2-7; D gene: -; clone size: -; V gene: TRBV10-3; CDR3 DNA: TGTGCCATTCTCACCCACGACTTCAACGAGCAGTACTTC; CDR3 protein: CAILTHDFNEQYF
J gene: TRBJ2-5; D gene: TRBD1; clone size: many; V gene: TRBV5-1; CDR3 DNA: TGCGCCAGCATGACAGGGCAGTCATGGACCCAGTACTTC; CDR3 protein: CASMTGQSWTQYF
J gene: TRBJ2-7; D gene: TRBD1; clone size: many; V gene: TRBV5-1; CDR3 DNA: TGCGCCAGCAGCCCCGGTGGGACAGGGTACGGCTACGAGCAGTACTTC; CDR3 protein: CASSPGGTGYGYEQYF
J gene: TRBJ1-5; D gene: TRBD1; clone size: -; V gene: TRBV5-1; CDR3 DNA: TGCGCCAGCAGTCCGACAGGGGGGATCCAGCCCCAGCATTTT; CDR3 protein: CASSPTGGIQPQHF
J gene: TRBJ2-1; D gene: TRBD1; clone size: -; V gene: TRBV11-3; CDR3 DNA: TGTGCCAGCAGCCCGAGACAGGGATACAATGAGCAGTTCTTC; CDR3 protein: CASSPRQGYNEQFF
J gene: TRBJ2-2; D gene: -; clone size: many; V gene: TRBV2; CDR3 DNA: TGTGCCAGCAGGAAACTAGCAGCGGACACCGGGGAGCTGTTTTTT; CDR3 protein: CASRKLAADTGELFF